This is a list of T cell receptor beta chains from one sample in a study of cytomegalovirus exposure and HLA in healthy donors. TCRdb keeps only in-frame clones here, not all; method: immunoSEQ multiplex PCR. The sample has over 100,000 clones, approximately 71% seen once; the top ten hold 8.4%. Sequencing used PBMCs. These receptors originate from a middle-aged man in good health and CMV-seronegative. Each CDR3 is given with its conserved first and last residue. The order of the fields is CDR3 DNA, CDR3 protein, V gene, J gene, clone size, D gene. D genes are given only for firm matches. Clone size is not always given. Where it is, it says once, few, many or a class for expanded clones.

TGTGCCAGCAGCTCCCAAAACAGGGTTAATTCACCCCTCCACTTT,CASSSQNRVNSPLHF,TRBV7-2,TRBJ1-6,-,-
TGTGCCAGCAGCCAGGGGACAGTAGCCGGGGAGCTGTTTTTT,CASSQGTVAGELFF,TRBV11-1,TRBJ2-2,-,TRBD1
TGTGCCATCAAGGGTAGCGGGGGGCAAGAGACCCAGTACTTC,CAIKGSGGQETQYF,TRBV10-3,TRBJ2-5,few,TRBD2
TGTGCCAGCAGCTTAGGTCCGGGGTCGGCCTACGAGCAGTACTTC,CASSLGPGSAYEQYF,TRBV7-8,TRBJ2-7,few,-
TGCGCCAGCAGCCAAGATCGGGTGCCGGGGTACGAGCAGTACTTC,CASSQDRVPGYEQYF,TRBV4-3,TRBJ2-7,-,-
TGCGCCAGCAGCTATTCGGGGGATACGCAGTATTTT,CASSYSGDTQYF,TRBV5-1,TRBJ2-3,-,-
TGTGCCAGCAGCTTAGAGCCAGGGGTGGGCTATGGCTACACCTTC,CASSLEPGVGYGYTF,TRBV7-2,TRBJ1-2,-,-
TGTGCCAGCAGTGGGTCTAGCGGGGGGGCCGGAGCCGGGGAGCTGTTTTTT,CASSGSSGGAGAGELFF,TRBV2,TRBJ2-2,-,TRBD2
TGTGCCAGCAGTCCACGGGACACGGTAACAGATACGCAGTATTTT,CASSPRDTVTDTQYF,TRBV6-5,TRBJ2-3,-,-
TGTGCCAGTAACCGGGGAAAGGACTACGAGCAGTACTTC,CASNRGKDYEQYF,TRBV19,TRBJ2-7,-,-
TGTGCCAGCAGTGAAAAGGACGGGGGGGCCTACGAGCAGTACTTC,CASSEKDGGAYEQYF,TRBV6-1,TRBJ2-7,-,TRBD2
TGTGCCAGCAGTGACACCGACAGGGGCTATGGCTACACCTTC,CASSDTDRGYGYTF,TRBV6-4,TRBJ1-2,-,TRBD1
TGTGCCAGCAGCTTTGGGAAACTGGGGGCGCGGGTTTACGAGCAGTACTTC,CASSFGKLGARVYEQYF,TRBV7-9,TRBJ2-7,-,-